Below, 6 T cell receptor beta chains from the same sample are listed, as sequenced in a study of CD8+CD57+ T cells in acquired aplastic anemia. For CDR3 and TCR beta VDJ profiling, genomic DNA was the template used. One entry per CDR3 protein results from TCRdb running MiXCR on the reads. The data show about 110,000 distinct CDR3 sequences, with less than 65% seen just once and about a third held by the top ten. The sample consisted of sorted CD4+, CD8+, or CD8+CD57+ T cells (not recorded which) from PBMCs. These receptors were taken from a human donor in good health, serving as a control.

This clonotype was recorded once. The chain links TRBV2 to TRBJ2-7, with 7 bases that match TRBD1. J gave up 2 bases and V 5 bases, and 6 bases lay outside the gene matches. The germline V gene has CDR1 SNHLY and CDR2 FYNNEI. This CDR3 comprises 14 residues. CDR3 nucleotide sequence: TGTGCCAGCAGTAAGACAGGGTACGCCTACGAGCAGTACTTC. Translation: CASSKTGYAYEQYF.

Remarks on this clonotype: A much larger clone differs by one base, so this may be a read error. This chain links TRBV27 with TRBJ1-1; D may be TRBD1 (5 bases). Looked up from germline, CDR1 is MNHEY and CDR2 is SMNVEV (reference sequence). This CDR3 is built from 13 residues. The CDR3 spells CASSWGYDTGAFF. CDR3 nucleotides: TGTGCCAGCTCTTGGGGGTATGACACTGGAGCTTTCTTT.

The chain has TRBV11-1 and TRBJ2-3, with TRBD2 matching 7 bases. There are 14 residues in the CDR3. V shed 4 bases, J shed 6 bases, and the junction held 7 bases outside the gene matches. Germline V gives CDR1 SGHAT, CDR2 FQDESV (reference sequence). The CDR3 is CASSSVGGIDTQYF. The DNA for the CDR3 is TGTGCCAGCAGCTCCGTCGGGGGGATCGATACGCAGTATTTT.

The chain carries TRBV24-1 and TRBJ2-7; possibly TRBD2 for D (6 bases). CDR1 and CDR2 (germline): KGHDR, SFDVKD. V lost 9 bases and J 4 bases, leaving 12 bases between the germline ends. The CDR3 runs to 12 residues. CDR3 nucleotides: TGTGCCACCGGACTAAGGACATACGAGCAGTACTTC. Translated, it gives CATGLRTYEQYF.

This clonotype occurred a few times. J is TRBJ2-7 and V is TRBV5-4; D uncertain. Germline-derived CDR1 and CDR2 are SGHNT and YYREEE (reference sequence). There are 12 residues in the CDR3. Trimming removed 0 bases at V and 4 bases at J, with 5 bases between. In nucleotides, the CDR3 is TGTGCCAGCAGCTTGGCAAGGTACGAGCAGTACTTC. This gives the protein CASSLARYEQYF.

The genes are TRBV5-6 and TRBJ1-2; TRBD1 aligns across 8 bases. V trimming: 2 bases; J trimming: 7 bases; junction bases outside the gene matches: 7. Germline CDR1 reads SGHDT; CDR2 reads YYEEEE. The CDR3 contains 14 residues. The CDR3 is CASSLLQGAGGYTF. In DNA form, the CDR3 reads TGTGCCAGCAGCTTATTGCAGGGGGCAGGTGGCTACACCTTC. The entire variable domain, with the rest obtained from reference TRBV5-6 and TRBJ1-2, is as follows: DAGVTQSPTHLIKTRGQQVTLRCSPKSGHDTVSWYQQALGQGPQFIFQYYEEEERQRGNFPDRFSGHQFPNYSSELNVNALLLGDSALYLCASSLLQGAGGYTFGSGTRLTVV.